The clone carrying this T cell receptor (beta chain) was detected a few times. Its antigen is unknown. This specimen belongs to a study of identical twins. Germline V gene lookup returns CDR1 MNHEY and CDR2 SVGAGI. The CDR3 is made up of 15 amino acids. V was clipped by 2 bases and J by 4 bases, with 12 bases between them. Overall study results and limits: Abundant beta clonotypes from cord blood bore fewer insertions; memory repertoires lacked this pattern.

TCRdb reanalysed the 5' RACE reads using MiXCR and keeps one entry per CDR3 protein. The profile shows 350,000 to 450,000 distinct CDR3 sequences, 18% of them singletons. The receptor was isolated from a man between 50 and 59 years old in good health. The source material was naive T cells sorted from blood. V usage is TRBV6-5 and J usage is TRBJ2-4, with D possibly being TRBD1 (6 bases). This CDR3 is CASSYRTVFKNIQYF. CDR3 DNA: TGTGCCAGCAGTTACCGGACAGTCTTTAAAAACATTCAGTACTTC.